This TCR beta chain appears in the sequencing data of a study of blood T cell repertoires in COVID-19. At the level of the study: T cells, B-cell-depleted T cells, or PBMCs supplied cDNA or gDNA.

V was shortened by 0 bases and J by 0 bases, with 8 bases between the two germline ends. CDR1 LGHNA and CDR2 YSLEER come from the germline V gene. The CDR3 is 15 amino acids. It was during active infection that Seattle patients were enrolled and then longitudinally followed. Data came from immunoSEQ multiplex PCR; TCRdb stores just in-frame clones and leaves some out. Of 300,000 to 350,000 clones in the sample, 85% to 90% are singletons; the top ten hold approximately 0.98%. This rearrangement joins TRBV4-3 to TRBJ1-2, with D unresolved. The source is a woman between 40 and 50 years old with COVID-19, enrolled during active disease. Sequenced sample: peripheral blood. CDR3 DNA: TGCGCCAGCAGCCAAGATCCTCGGGCTAACTATGGCTACACCTTC. Protein product: CASSQDPRANYGYTF.